The 6 T cell receptor beta chains reported below all come from one sample, sequenced in a study of T cells expressing NK-cell markers. From the 5' RACE reads, TCRdb lists one entry per CDR3 protein and no DNA. The repertoire table contains approximately 550,000 distinct CDR3 sequences. The sequencing sample was made of blood T cells: a sorted CD56 or NKG2C T cell subset, CD4+ or CD8+ T cells, or bulk PBMC T cells (not recorded which). The receptors originated from a man between 18 and 35 years old in good health.

The rearrangement links TRBV20-1 to TRBJ1-4; checking the TCRdb D call of TRBD1 is not possible without DNA. The germline gives CDR1 DFQATT, CDR2 SNEGSKA (reference sequence). The CDR3 is made up of 19 amino acids. CDR3: CSARTLDRGLEKANEKLFF.

The chain recombines TRBV6-1 with TRBJ1-5; TCRdb lists TRBD1, though no DNA is available to test this call. The CDR3 loop spans 14 amino acids. Germline V gene data show CDR1 as MNHNS and CDR2 as SASEGT. The CDR3 sequence is CASTAGQGIQPQHF.

The V gene is TRBV28, the J gene TRBJ1-1. This CDR3 is 15 amino acids long. Germline CDR1 and CDR2: MDHEN and SYDVKM. The CDR3 sequence is CASSLYVGRNTEAFF.

The CDR3: CASSPSPAWEQFF. The chain joins TRBV18 to TRBJ2-1. The CDR3 spans 13 residues. CDR1 is KGHSH and CDR2 is LQKENI in the germline V gene.

This chain uses TRBV5-6 with TRBJ1-5; the D call from TCRdb, TRBD1, cannot be confirmed without DNA. This CDR3 has 16 amino acids. Germline CDR1 is SGHDT and CDR2 is YYEEEE. CDR3 protein: CASSSGQGDSNQPQHF.

The genes are TRBV29-1 and TRBJ2-1; the TCRdb call, TRBD1, lacks DNA for checking. CDR1 is SQVTM, CDR2 ANQGSEA, per germline. The CDR3 is made up of 12 amino acids. The CDR3 here is CSRQGANNEQFF.